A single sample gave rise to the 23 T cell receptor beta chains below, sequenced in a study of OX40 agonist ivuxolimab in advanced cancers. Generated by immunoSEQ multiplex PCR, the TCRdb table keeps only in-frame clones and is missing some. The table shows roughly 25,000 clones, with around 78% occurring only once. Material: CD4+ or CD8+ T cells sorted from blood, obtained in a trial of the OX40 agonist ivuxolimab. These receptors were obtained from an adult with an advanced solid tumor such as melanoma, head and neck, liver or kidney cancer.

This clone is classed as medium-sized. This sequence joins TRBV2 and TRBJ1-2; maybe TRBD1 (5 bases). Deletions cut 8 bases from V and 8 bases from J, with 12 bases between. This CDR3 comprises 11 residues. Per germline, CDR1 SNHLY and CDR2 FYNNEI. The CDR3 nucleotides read TGTGCCAGCGAAAGGGGTTTGGGCTACACCTTC. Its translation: CASERGLGYTF.

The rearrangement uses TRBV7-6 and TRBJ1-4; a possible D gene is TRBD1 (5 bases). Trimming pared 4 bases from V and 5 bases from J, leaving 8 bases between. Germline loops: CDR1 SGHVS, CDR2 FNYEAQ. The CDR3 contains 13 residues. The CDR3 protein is CASSSGSNEKLFF. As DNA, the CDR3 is TGTGCCAGCAGCTCAGGGTCAAATGAAAAACTGTTTTTT.

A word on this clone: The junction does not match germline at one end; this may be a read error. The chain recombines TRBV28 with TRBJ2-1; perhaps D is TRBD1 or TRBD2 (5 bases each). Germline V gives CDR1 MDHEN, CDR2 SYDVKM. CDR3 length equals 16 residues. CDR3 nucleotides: TGTGCCAGCACAGGGTGGGGGTCTAGGTCCTACAATGAGCAGCTCTTC. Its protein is CASTGWGSRSYNEQLF.

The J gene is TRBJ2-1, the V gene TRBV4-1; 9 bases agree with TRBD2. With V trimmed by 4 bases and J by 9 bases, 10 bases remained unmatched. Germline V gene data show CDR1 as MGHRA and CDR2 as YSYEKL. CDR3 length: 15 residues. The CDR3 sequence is CASSPWASGVGEQFF. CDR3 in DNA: TGCGCCAGCAGCCCATGGGCTAGCGGGGTGGGTGAGCAGTTCTTC.

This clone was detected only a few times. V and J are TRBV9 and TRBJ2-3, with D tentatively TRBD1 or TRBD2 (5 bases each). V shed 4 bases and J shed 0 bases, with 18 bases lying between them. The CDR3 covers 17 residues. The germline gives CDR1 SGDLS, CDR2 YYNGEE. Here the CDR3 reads CASSSRDRGWSTDTQYF. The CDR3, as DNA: TGTGCCAGCAGCTCGAGGGACCGGGGCTGGAGCACAGATACGCAGTATTTT.

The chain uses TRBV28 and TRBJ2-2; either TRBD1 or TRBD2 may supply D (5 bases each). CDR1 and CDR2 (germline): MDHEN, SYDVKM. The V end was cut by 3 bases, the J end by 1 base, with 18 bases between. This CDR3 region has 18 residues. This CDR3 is CASSFSGREGLNTGELFF. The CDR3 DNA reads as TGTGCCAGCAGTTTCAGCGGCAGGGAAGGATTGAACACCGGGGAGCTGTTTTTT.

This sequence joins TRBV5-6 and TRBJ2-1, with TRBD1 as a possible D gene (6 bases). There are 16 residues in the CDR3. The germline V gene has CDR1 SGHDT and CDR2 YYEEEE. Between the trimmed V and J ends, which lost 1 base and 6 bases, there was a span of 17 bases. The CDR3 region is CASSLPIMGALNEQFF. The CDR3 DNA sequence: TGTGCCAGCAGCTTGCCTATTATGGGGGCCCTCAATGAGCAGTTCTTC.

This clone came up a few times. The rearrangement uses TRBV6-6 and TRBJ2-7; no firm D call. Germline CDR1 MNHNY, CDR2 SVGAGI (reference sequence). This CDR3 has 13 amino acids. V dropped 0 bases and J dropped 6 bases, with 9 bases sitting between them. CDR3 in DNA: TGTGCCAGCAGTTACTCGTCGGTGGGCGAGCAGTACTTC. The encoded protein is CASSYSSVGEQYF.

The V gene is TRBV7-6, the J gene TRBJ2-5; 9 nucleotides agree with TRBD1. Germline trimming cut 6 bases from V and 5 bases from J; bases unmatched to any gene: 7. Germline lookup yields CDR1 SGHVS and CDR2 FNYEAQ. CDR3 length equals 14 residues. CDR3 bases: TGTGCCAGCAGGGAAACAGGGGGCCGGGAGACCCAGTACTTC. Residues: CASRETGGRETQYF.

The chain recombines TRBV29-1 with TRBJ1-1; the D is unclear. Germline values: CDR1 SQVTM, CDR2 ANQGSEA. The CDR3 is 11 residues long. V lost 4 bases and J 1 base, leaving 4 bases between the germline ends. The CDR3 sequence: CSVAENTEAFF. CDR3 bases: TGCAGCGTTGCAGAGAACACTGAAGCTTTCTTT.

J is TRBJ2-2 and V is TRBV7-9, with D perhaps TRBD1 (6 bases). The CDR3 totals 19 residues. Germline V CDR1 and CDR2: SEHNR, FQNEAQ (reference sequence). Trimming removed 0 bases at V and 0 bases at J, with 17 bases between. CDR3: CASSLARGRQITNTGELFF. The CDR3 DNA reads TGTGCCAGCAGCTTAGCCAGGGGACGACAGATAACGAACACCGGGGAGCTGTTTTTT. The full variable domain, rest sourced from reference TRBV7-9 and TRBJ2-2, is DTGVSQNPRHKITKRGQNVTFRCDPISEHNRLYWYRQTLGQGPEFLTYFQNEAQLEKSRLLSDRFSAERPKGSFSTLEIQRTEQGDSAMYLCASSLARGRQITNTGELFFGEGSRLTVL.

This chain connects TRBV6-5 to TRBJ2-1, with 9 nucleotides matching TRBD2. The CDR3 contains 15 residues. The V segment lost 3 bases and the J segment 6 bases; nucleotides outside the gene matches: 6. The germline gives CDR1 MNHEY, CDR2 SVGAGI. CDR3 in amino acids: CASSYRLAGLNEQFF. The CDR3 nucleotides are TGTGCCAGCAGTTATCGTCTAGCGGGGCTCAATGAGCAGTTCTTC.

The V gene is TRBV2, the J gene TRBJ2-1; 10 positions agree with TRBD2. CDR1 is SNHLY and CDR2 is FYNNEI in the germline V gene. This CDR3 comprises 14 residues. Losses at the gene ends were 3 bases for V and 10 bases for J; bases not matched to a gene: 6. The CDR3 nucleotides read TGTGCCAGCAGTGACAGCGGGGGGGCACACGAGCAGTTCTTC. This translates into CASSDSGGAHEQFF.

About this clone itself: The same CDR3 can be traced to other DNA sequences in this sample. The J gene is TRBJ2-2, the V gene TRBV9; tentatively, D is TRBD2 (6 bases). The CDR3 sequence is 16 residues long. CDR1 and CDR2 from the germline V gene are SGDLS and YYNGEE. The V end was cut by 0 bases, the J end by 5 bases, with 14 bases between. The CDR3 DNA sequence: TGTGCCAGCAGCGTAGATTTGGGGGGTGTGACCGGGGAGCTGTTTTTT. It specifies CASSVDLGGVTGELFF.

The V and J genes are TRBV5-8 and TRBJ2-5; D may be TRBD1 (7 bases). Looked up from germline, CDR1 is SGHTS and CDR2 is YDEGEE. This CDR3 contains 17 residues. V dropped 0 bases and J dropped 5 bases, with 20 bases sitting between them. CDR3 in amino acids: CASSLDPPLQGRETQYF. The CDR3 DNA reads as TGTGCCAGCAGCTTGGATCCCCCACTACAGGGGAGGGAGACCCAGTACTTC.

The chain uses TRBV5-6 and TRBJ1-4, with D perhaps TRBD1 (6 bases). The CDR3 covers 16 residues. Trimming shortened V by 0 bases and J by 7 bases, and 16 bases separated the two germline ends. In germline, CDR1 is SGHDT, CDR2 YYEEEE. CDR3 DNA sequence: TGTGCCAGCAGCTTGGAGTATTCGGGACATACTGAAAAACTGTTTTTT. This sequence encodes CASSLEYSGHTEKLFF.

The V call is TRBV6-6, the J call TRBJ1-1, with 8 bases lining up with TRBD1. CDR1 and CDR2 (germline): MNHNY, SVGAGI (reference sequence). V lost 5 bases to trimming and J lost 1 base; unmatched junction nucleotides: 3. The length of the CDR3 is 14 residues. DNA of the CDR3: TGTGCCAGCAGTGACAGGGGAAAGAACACTGAAGCTTTCTTT. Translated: CASSDRGKNTEAFF.

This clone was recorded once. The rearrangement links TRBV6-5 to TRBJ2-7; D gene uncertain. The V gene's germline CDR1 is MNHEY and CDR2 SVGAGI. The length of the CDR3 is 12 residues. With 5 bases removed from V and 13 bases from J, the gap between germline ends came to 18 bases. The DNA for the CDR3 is TGTGCCAGCAGTCTCCCTTACGGGCAGCCCTACTTC. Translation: CASSLPYGQPYF.

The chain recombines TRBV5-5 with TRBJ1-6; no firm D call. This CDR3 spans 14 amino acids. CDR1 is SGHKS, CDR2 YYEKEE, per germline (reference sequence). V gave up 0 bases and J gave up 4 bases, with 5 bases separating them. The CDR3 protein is CASSLGEYNSPLHF. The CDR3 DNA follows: TGTGCCAGCAGCTTGGGAGAGTATAATTCACCCCTCCACTTT.

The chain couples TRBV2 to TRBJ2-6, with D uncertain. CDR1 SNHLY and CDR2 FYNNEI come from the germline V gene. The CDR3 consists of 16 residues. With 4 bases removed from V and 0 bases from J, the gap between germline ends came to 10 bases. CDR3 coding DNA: TGTGCCAGCAGTGTCAGGAAGGGCTCTGGGGCCAACGTCCTGACTTTC. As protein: CASSVRKGSGANVLTF.

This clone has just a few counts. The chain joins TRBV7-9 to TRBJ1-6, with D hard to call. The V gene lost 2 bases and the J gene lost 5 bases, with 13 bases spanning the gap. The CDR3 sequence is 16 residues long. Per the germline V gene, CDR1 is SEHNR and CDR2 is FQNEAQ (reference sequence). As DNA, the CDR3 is TGTGCCAGCAGCTTAAGGTCCCCAGGTCATAATTCACCCCTCCACTTT. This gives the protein CASSLRSPGHNSPLHF.

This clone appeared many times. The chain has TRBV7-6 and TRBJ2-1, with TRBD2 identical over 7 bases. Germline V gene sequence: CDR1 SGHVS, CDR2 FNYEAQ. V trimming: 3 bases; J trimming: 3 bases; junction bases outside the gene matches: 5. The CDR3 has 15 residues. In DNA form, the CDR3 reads TGTGCCAGCAGCTTCAACTCGGGGGGCTACAATGAGCAGTTCTTC. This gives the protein CASSFNSGGYNEQFF.

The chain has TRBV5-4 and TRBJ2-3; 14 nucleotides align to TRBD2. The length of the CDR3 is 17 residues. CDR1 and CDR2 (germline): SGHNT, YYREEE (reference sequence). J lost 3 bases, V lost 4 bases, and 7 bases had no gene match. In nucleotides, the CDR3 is TGTGCCAGCAGCATGCGACTAGCGGGGGGGCCGACAGATACGCAGTATTTT. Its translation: CASSMRLAGGPTDTQYF.